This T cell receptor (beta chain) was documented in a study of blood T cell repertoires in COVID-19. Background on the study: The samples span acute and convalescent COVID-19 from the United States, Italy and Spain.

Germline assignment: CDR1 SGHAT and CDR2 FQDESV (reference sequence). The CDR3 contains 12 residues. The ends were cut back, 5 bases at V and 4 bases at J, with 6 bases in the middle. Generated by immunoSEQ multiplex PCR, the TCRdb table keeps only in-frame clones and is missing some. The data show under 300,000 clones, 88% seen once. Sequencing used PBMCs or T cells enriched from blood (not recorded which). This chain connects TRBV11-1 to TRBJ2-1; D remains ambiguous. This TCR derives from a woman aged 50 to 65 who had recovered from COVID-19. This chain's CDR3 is CASSIRYNEQFF. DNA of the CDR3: TGTGCCAGCAGCATCCGTTACAATGAGCAGTTCTTC.